The 26 T cell receptor beta chains below were found in one sample sequenced in a study of blood T cells in healthy people across ages. Next came a second PCR, run for about 7 to 12 cycles, which used a sample-barcoded 5' primer along with a J-beta primer mix. One entry per CDR3 protein, called by TCRdb with MiXCR from the 5' RACE reads. The sample has fewer than 1,000,000 distinct CDR3 sequences, under 55% seen once. Sequenced sample: blood. The receptors here all came from a man in his 60s in good health.

This clonotype turned up a few times. The chain carries TRBV30 and TRBJ2-7; D remains ambiguous. V was shortened by 0 bases and J by 2 bases, with 11 bases between the two germline ends. Germline values: CDR1 GTSNPN, CDR2 SVGIG (reference sequence). This CDR3 comprises 14 residues. The CDR3 protein is CAWSVSLGTYEQYF. In nucleotides, the CDR3 is TGTGCCTGGAGTGTATCCCTAGGAACCTACGAGCAGTACTTC.

On this clonotype itself: One end of the junction is discordant with germline, which a read error may explain. The chain recombines TRBV7-2 with TRBJ2-1; 12 nucleotides line up with TRBD2. The CDR3 has 17 amino acids. Germline-derived CDR1 and CDR2 are SGHTA and FQGNSA. For the CDR3, the DNA is TGTGCCGGCAGCCGTTACACTAGCGGGGGGACCTACAATGAGCAGTTCTTC. Translated: CAGSRYTSGGTYNEQFF.

This rearrangement joins TRBV4-3 to TRBJ1-6; D may be TRBD1 (6 bases). From germline, CDR1 is LGHNA and CDR2 YSLEER. V was pared by 0 bases and J by 8 bases, with 17 bases between. The CDR3 loop spans 17 amino acids. Written as DNA, the CDR3 is TGCGCCAGCAGCCAAGACTTCCGCAGGGGTGGGGATTCACCCCTCCACTTT. Its protein product is CASSQDFRRGGDSPLHF.

This chain's CDR3 is CASSLDIGQVAYEQYF. DNA of the CDR3: TGCGCCAGCAGCTTGGATATAGGTCAGGTAGCCTACGAGCAGTACTTC. The chain recombines TRBV5-1 with TRBJ2-4; no reliable D call. TRBJ2-7 matches the DNA end more closely, so the J call is doubtful. The CDR3 runs 16 residues. The germline V gene encodes CDR1 SGHRS and CDR2 YFSETQ.

This chain uses TRBV5-4 with TRBJ2-5; 8 positions match TRBD1. The ends lost 2 bases at V and 7 bases at J; junction bases unmatched: 13. From germline, CDR1 is SGHNT and CDR2 YYREEE (reference sequence). CDR3 length: 16 residues. The CDR3 region is CASSFLNLQGAGTQYF. The CDR3 DNA follows: TGTGCCAGCAGCTTCCTGAACCTTCAGGGGGCAGGGACCCAGTACTTC. Using reference TRBV5-4 and TRBJ2-5 for the parts outside the CDR3, the full variable domain is ETGVTQSPTHLIKTRGQQVTLRCSSQSGHNTVSWYQQALGQGPQFIFQYYREEENGRGNFPPRFSGLQFPNYSSELNVNALELDDSALYLCASSFLNLQGAGTQYFGPGTRLLVL.

This clonotype was counted only a few times. The V gene is TRBV6-5, the J gene TRBJ1-5; D is undetermined. The CDR3 spans 14 residues. Trimming shortened V by 5 bases and J by 8 bases, and 16 bases separated the two germline ends. CDR1 and CDR2 (germline): MNHEY, SVGAGI. The CDR3 DNA reads TGTGCCAGCAGTGTCAGAGGATCGAAGGAGCCCCAGCATTTT. Translated, it gives CASSVRGSKEPQHF.

The V gene is TRBV2, the J gene TRBJ1-2, with 8 bases lining up with TRBD1. The germline V gene has CDR1 SNHLY and CDR2 FYNNEI. Trimming removed 7 bases from V and 6 bases from J; junction bases left unmatched: 7. CDR3 length: 13 residues. This CDR3 reads CASKDRGADGYTF. CDR3 in DNA: TGTGCCAGCAAAGACAGGGGCGCGGATGGCTACACCTTC.

This clonotype turned up a few times. The V call is TRBV7-2, the J call TRBJ2-7; D tentatively reads TRBD1 or TRBD2 (5 bases each). V lost 6 bases and J 0 bases, leaving 15 bases between the germline ends. The length of the CDR3 is 15 residues. The germline CDR1 and CDR2 sequences are SGHTA and FQGNSA. The CDR3, as DNA: TGTGCCAGCAGTCTTGCCGTCGGGACCTCCTACGAGCAGTACTTC. Translation: CASSLAVGTSYEQYF.

In its sample, this clonotype was seen a few times. This chain links TRBV9 with TRBJ2-4; D ambiguous. The CDR3 consists of 14 residues. Per the germline V gene, CDR1 is SGDLS and CDR2 is YYNGEE. Deletions cut 1 base from V and 7 bases from J, with 12 bases between. CDR3 sequence: CASSVLPDKNIQYF. In DNA form, the CDR3 reads TGTGCCAGCAGCGTACTTCCAGATAAGAACATTCAGTACTTC.

This clonotype has more than one count but fewer than ten. The chain recombines TRBV12-3 or TRBV12-4 with TRBJ2-3; 9 bases match TRBD1. Trimming removed 4 bases from V and 4 bases from J; junction bases left unmatched: 9. CDR3 length: 16 residues. CDR3 nucleotide sequence: TGTGCCAGCAGTTACCTGAAGGGACAGGGTTCAGATACGCAGTATTTT. Protein product: CASSYLKGQGSDTQYF.

This clonotype was seen at least ten times. The chain couples TRBV28 to TRBJ2-6, with 7 positions matching TRBD1. The trim removed 3 bases at V and 6 bases at J, leaving 2 bases unmatched. The CDR3 consists of 14 residues. The V gene's germline CDR1 is MDHEN and CDR2 SYDVKM. The CDR3 sequence: CASSLQGEANVLTF. CDR3 DNA sequence: TGTGCCAGCAGTTTGCAGGGGGAGGCCAACGTCCTGACTTTC. Full variable domain (outside the CDR3, taken from reference TRBV28 and TRBJ2-6): DVKVTQSSRYLVKRTGEKVFLECVQDMDHENMFWYRQDPGLGLRLIYFSYDVKMKEKGDIPEGYSVSREKKERFSLILESASTNQTSMYLCASSLQGEANVLTFGAGSRLTVL.

The J gene is TRBJ2-3, the V gene TRBV12-3 or TRBV12-4; no reliable D call. V lost 3 bases, J lost 5 bases, and 6 bases lay in between. The CDR3 length is 12 residues. The CDR3 protein is CASSFGLDTQYF. CDR3 DNA sequence: TGTGCCAGCAGTTTTGGGCTAGATACGCAGTATTTT.

This clonotype has just a few counts. This chain joins TRBV4-1 and TRBJ2-7, with D possibly being TRBD2 (5 bases). This CDR3 spans 14 amino acids. The germline V and J ends were trimmed by 6 bases and 6 bases, with 18 bases remaining between them. CDR1 and CDR2 from the germline V gene are MGHRA and YSYEKL. This chain's CDR3 is CASSLGVPSLEQYF. CDR3 nucleotides: TGCGCCAGCAGTCTCGGGGTTCCTTCGCTCGAGCAGTACTTC.

The V call is TRBV13, the J call TRBJ2-7, with D unresolved. Trimming cost V 0 bases and J 6 bases, with 12 bases left between them. This CDR3 region has 14 residues. The germline gives CDR1 PRHDT, CDR2 FYEKMQ (reference sequence). Here the CDR3 DNA reads TGTGCCAGCAGCTTAGGGAGTAGGGTCATCGAGCAGTACTTC. The encoded protein is CASSLGSRVIEQYF.

The rearrangement joins TRBV24-1 to TRBJ2-3; TRBD2 might be the D (5 bases). The CDR3 spans 13 residues. V shed 0 bases and J shed 6 bases, with 6 bases lying between them. The V gene's germline CDR1 is KGHDR and CDR2 SFDVKD. The CDR3 region has the DNA TGTGCCACCAGTGATTTGGGGGAGGATACGCAGTATTTT. It encodes CATSDLGEDTQYF.

This clonotype was seen more than once but under ten times. The V gene is TRBV7-9, the J gene TRBJ1-1; D is uncertain. Germline CDR1 SEHNR, CDR2 FQNEAQ (reference sequence). The CDR3 length is 11 residues. Trimming took 4 bases from V and 11 from J, leaving 11 bases between them. The CDR3 is CASSYGHGAFF. CDR3 bases: TGTGCCAGCAGCTACGGCCATGGCGCTTTCTTT.

The chain recombines TRBV29-1 with TRBJ1-1; TRBD1 agrees at 7 bases. Germline-derived CDR1 and CDR2 are SQVTM and ANQGSEA. This CDR3 is built from 12 residues. V dropped 3 bases and J dropped 4; count of bases not matched to a gene: 2. CDR3: CSVDPGGTEAFF. CDR3 DNA: TGCAGCGTTGATCCAGGGGGCACTGAAGCTTTCTTT.

This chain links TRBV7-9 with TRBJ1-2; D not certain. Trimming left V 3 bases short and J 7 bases short, with 12 bases between. Germline lookup yields CDR1 SEHNR and CDR2 FQNEAQ (reference sequence). The CDR3 covers 13 residues. The CDR3 bases are TGTGCCAGCAGCTTGGACGGGCTTGGTGGCTACACCTTC. Translated, it gives CASSLDGLGGYTF.

The chain employs TRBV12-3 or TRBV12-4 and TRBJ1-2, with 9 bases identical to TRBD1. This CDR3 has 16 residues. Losses at the gene ends were 6 bases for V and 3 bases for J; bases not matched to a gene: 11. The CDR3 coding sequence is TGTGCCAGCAGCCTGATCCCCCGGACAGGGGACTATGGCTACACCTTC. As protein: CASSLIPRTGDYGYTF.

This clonotype was observed a few times. The chain couples TRBV7-2 to TRBJ1-2, with no clear D. Germline V gene lookup returns CDR1 SGHTA and CDR2 FQGNSA. CDR3 length: 14 amino acids. Trimming cost V 0 bases and J 10 bases, with 15 bases left between them. The CDR3 here is CASSLAGIRRSYTF. CDR3 sequence (DNA): TGTGCCAGCAGCTTAGCGGGGATTCGGCGTTCCTACACCTTC.

The CDR3 region has the DNA TGCGCCAGCAGCCAAGAAGGGCCAAGCGGGGGGCTCTACAATGAGCAGTACTTC. Translation gives CASSQEGPSGGLYNEQYF. The V gene is TRBV4-1, the J gene TRBJ2-1; 9 nucleotides agree with TRBD2. The end of the DNA is better explained by TRBJ2-7, so the J call may be wrong. This CDR3 has 18 amino acids. Germline assignment: CDR1 MGHRA and CDR2 YSYEKL.

The chain employs TRBV20-1 and TRBJ1-2; D is undetermined. Per the germline V gene, CDR1 is DFQATT and CDR2 is SNEGSKA (reference sequence). The CDR3 covers 14 residues. The V and J ends lost 1 base and 1 base respectively, with 10 bases between them. DNA of the CDR3: TGCAGTGCTAGAGCGGCGACGCTTAACTATGGCTACACCTTC. Residues: CSARAATLNYGYTF.

The V and J genes are TRBV29-1 and TRBJ2-1, with unresolved D. CDR1 is SQVTM, CDR2 ANQGSEA, per germline. CDR3 size: 12 residues. Trimming left V 6 bases short and J 10 bases short, with 16 bases between. CDR3 DNA sequence: TGCAGCGTGGACCGGGCAGTTAGGGAGCAGTTCTTC. Its protein is CSVDRAVREQFF.

CDR3 sequence: CSARSLVSHTQYF. Written as DNA, the CDR3 is TGCAGTGCTAGATCACTTGTTAGCCATACGCAGTATTTT. The V and J genes are TRBV20-1 and TRBJ2-3, with D unclear. The V and J ends lost 2 bases and 7 bases respectively, with 13 bases between them. The CDR3 contains 13 residues. Per germline, CDR1 DFQATT and CDR2 SNEGSKA (reference sequence).

This clonotype was observed a handful of times. This chain links TRBV12-5 with TRBJ2-1, with unresolved D. CDR1 and CDR2 (germline): LGHNT, FRNRAP. The CDR3 extends over 17 amino acids. Between the trimmed V and J ends, which lost 0 bases and 0 bases, there was a span of 12 bases. The CDR3 is CASGLVGFVGSYNEQFF. CDR3 nucleotides: TGTGCTAGTGGTTTGGTGGGCTTTGTCGGCTCCTACAATGAGCAGTTCTTC.

This chain connects TRBV28 to TRBJ2-2, with a tentative D call TRBD1 (6 bases). Trimming took off 7 bases at V and 4 bases at J, with 10 bases between the two ends. Germline loops: CDR1 MDHEN, CDR2 SYDVKM. The CDR3 runs 13 residues. The CDR3 reads CASKQGGTGELFF. The CDR3 DNA sequence: TGTGCCAGCAAACAGGGTGGCACCGGGGAGCTGTTTTTT.